Listed below are T cell receptor beta chains from one sample, sequenced in a study of Graves' ophthalmopathy and Graves' hyperthyroidism. TCRdb reprocessed the multiplex PCR reads with MiXCR, giving one entry per CDR3 protein. Here the sample spans hundreds of thousands of distinct CDR3 sequences, approximately 21% being singletons. The sample comprised peripheral blood. The receptors stem from a woman younger than 35 with stable Graves' hyperthyroidism. Each CDR3 is given without its conserved first and last residue. Where a row states a size, it is once, few, many or the class of an expanded clone; other rows omit it.

cdr3_aa,v_call,j_call,clone_size
SVVATGGAYGYT,TRBV29-1,TRBJ1-2,many
ASNSRGRRGLAGASSYEQY,TRBV6-9,TRBJ2-7,many
ASSYPDRMSNQPQH,TRBV6-2/TRBV6-3,TRBJ1-5,.
ASSRRQGAVLGPGGANVLT,TRBV13,TRBJ2-6,.
ATSRGWDGGELF,TRBV15,TRBJ2-2,many
ASSPTGTLNTEAF,TRBV18,TRBJ1-1,many
ASSFSAGTTEAF,TRBV5-1,TRBJ1-1,many
SARGTASYGYT,TRBV20-1,TRBJ1-2,many
ASSQDNGGYTEAF,TRBV4-2,TRBJ1-1,.
ASSYYSPMNTEAF,TRBV6-5,TRBJ1-1,.
ASSKGGQSMNTEAF,TRBV30,TRBJ1-1,few
ASSYGVSTEAF,TRBV6-5,TRBJ1-1,many
ASSQGLYGYT,TRBV13,TRBJ1-2,many
AWSPGPQNIQY,TRBV30,TRBJ2-4,few
ASSFGQGVETQY,TRBV12-3/TRBV12-4,TRBJ2-5,many
ASSADSRTDTQY,TRBV5-1,TRBJ2-3,few
ASSATGNSEQY,TRBV7-3,TRBJ2-7,many
ASSLRTGGIGEQY,TRBV11-2,TRBJ2-7,.
SAGTIYEQY,TRBV20-1,TRBJ2-7,.
ASSFSGGEQY,TRBV7-2,TRBJ2-7,many
ASSDDRGANNSPLH,TRBV6-1,TRBJ1-6,many
SARGGGGGTEAF,TRBV20-1,TRBJ1-1,many
AWNHQGVDGYT,TRBV30,TRBJ1-2,.
ASSLSAGAFYEQY,TRBV5-1,TRBJ2-7,many
ASSHDQQPQH,TRBV7-9,TRBJ1-5,many
ASRPGQGRYSPLH,TRBV28,TRBJ1-6,.
ASSEPGTSPGELF,TRBV6-1,TRBJ2-2,many
AWSVRGQYPVYASYEQY,TRBV30,TRBJ2-7,many
ASSVELETQY,TRBV5-1,TRBJ2-5,.
ASKITGIITEAF,TRBV27,TRBJ1-1,many
ASHRGSNQPQH,TRBV2,TRBJ1-5,many
ASSQGLAVTSYEQY,TRBV28,TRBJ2-7,once
SGYREVGQPQH,TRBV20-1,TRBJ1-5,.
ASGQRVRAILGTEAF,TRBV5-6,TRBJ1-1,few
ASSRDAGSYEQY,TRBV5-1,TRBJ2-7,.
ASSIGLAGVTGELF,TRBV11-1,TRBJ2-2,many
ASTELPGYEQY,TRBV28,TRBJ2-7,many